The 13 T cell receptor beta chains reported below all come from one sample, sequenced in a study of T cell repertoires in ileal Crohn's disease. TCRdb's copy holds only in-frame clones and misses some; the assay was immunoSEQ multiplex PCR. The sample has some 5,000 clones; approximately 78% are singletons. What was sequenced was ileal tissue. The receptors shown here come from an adult with Crohn's disease.

This clone was recorded a few times. J is TRBJ2-3 and V is TRBV7-2; the D is unclear. With 6 bases removed from V and 5 bases from J, the gap between germline ends came to 6 bases. CDR1 is SGHTA, CDR2 FQGNSA, per germline. The CDR3 extends over 11 amino acids. The chain's CDR3 is CASRARDTQYF. DNA for the CDR3: TGTGCCAGCAGAGCGAGAGATACGCAGTATTTT. The full variable domain, completed using reference TRBV7-2 and TRBJ2-3, is GAGVSQSPSNKVTEKGKDVELRCDPISGHTALYWYRQSLGQGLEFLIYFQGNSAPDKSGLPSDRFSAERTGGSVSTLTIQRTQQEDSAVYLCASRARDTQYFGPGTRLTVL.

This chain uses TRBV28 with TRBJ1-6; D gene ambiguous. V gave up 2 bases and J gave up 9 bases, with 20 bases separating them. CDR1 and CDR2 (germline): MDHEN, SYDVKM. The CDR3 spans 17 residues. For the CDR3, the DNA is TGTGCCAGCAGTTTAGAATCCGGGGTCTATAATACTTCACCCCTCCACTTT. It codes for CASSLESGVYNTSPLHF.

The V call is TRBV7-9, the J call TRBJ2-1, with unresolved D. Germline assignment: CDR1 SEHNR and CDR2 FQNEAQ (reference sequence). The CDR3 totals 13 residues. Trimming removed 0 bases from V and 6 bases from J, with 6 bases in between. The CDR3 spells CASSLARSNEQFF. CDR3 bases: TGTGCCAGCAGCTTAGCGCGGAGCAATGAGCAGTTCTTC.

The chain carries TRBV11-2 and TRBJ1-3; a weak D match, TRBD1 (5 bases). The CDR3 contains 15 residues. Trimming took off 2 bases at V and 2 bases at J, with 10 bases between the two ends. CDR1 is SGHAT, CDR2 FQNNGV, per germline. CDR3 nucleotide sequence: TGTGCCAGCAGCTTAATGTGGGGCACTGGAAACACCATATATTTT. It specifies CASSLMWGTGNTIYF.

This rearrangement joins TRBV5-1 to TRBJ1-1, with 8 bases fitting TRBD1. V trimming: 2 bases; J trimming: 11 bases; junction bases outside the gene matches: 5. The germline gives CDR1 SGHRS, CDR2 YFSETQ. This CDR3 contains 12 residues. As DNA, the CDR3 is TGCGCCAGCAGCTTTGGACAGGGCGACGCTTTCTTT. This encodes CASSFGQGDAFF.

J is TRBJ2-1 and V is TRBV9; 12 nucleotides line up with TRBD2. The CDR3 has 16 residues. Germline V gene data show CDR1 as SGDLS and CDR2 as YYNGEE. Trimming took 1 base from V and 2 from J; bases not matched to a gene: 1. The CDR3: CASSVRLAGAYNEQFF. The CDR3 DNA reads as TGTGCCAGCAGCGTAAGACTAGCGGGGGCCTACAATGAGCAGTTCTTC.

In its sample, this clone was seen once. The chain recombines TRBV9 with TRBJ2-2; D is unresolved. The CDR3 covers 13 residues. V shed 0 bases and J shed 3 bases, with 3 bases lying between them. Germline V lookup: CDR1 SGDLS, CDR2 YYNGEE. Written as DNA, the CDR3 is TGTGCCAGCAGCGTAGCTCACACCGGGGAGCTGTTTTTT. Translated, it gives CASSVAHTGELFF.

Remarks on this clone: Different DNA sequences within this sample yield the same CDR3. The rearrangement links TRBV7-6 to TRBJ2-3; D remains unclear. V lost 1 base and J 0 bases, leaving 5 bases between the germline ends. Per the germline V gene, CDR1 is SGHVS and CDR2 is FNYEAQ. This CDR3 contains 14 residues. CDR3 in DNA: TGTGCCAGCAGCTTAGTCAGAAGCACAGATACGCAGTATTTT. Protein: CASSLVRSTDTQYF.

V gene TRBV15 combines with J gene TRBJ2-1, with 7 bases aligning to TRBD1. The ends lost 2 bases at V and 4 bases at J; junction bases unmatched: 8. Germline loops: CDR1 LNHNV, CDR2 YYDKDF (reference sequence). This CDR3 has 16 residues. The CDR3 DNA reads as TGTGCCACCAGCAGACCTACGGGACAGCGATACAATGAGCAGTTCTTC. Translation: CATSRPTGQRYNEQFF.

This chain links TRBV2 with TRBJ1-2; perhaps TRBD1 as D (5 bases). Germline values: CDR1 SNHLY, CDR2 FYNNEI. V was clipped by 6 bases and J by 1 base, with 6 bases between them. This CDR3 region has 12 residues. This CDR3 is CASRQGNYGYTF. DNA of the CDR3: TGTGCCAGCAGGCAGGGTAACTATGGCTACACCTTC. Full variable domain (remainder filled in from reference TRBV2 and TRBJ1-2): EPEVTQTPSHQVTQMGQEVILRCVPISNHLYFYWYRQILGQKVEFLVSFYNNEISEKSEIFDDQFSVERPDGSNFTLKIRSTKLEDSAMYFCASRQGNYGYTFGSGTRLTVV.

The chain uses TRBV6-5 and TRBJ1-5; D is ambiguous. Trimming shortened V by 6 bases and J by 0 bases, and 9 bases separated the two germline ends. In germline, CDR1 is MNHEY, CDR2 SVGAGI. CDR3 length: 14 amino acids. CDR3 DNA: TGTGCCAGCAGGGGTGGCGGTAGCAATCAGCCCCAGCATTTT. Amino acids: CASRGGGSNQPQHF.

The rearrangement joins TRBV2 to TRBJ2-3; a possible D gene is TRBD1 (5 bases). Germline V gene lookup returns CDR1 SNHLY and CDR2 FYNNEI. The ends were cut back, 1 base at V and 0 bases at J, with 11 bases in the middle. This CDR3 has 16 residues. The CDR3 is CASSEVQAYSTDTQYF. The CDR3, as DNA: TGTGCCAGCAGTGAAGTACAGGCGTATAGCACAGATACGCAGTATTTT. Supplemented by reference TRBV2 and TRBJ2-3, the full variable domain reads EPEVTQTPSHQVTQMGQEVILRCVPISNHLYFYWYRQILGQKVEFLVSFYNNEISEKSEIFDDQFSVERPDGSNFTLKIRSTKLEDSAMYFCASSEVQAYSTDTQYFGPGTRLTVL.

This clone has just one count. This chain uses TRBV7-9 with TRBJ2-4; 8 positions agree with TRBD2. V trimming: 0 bases; J trimming: 0 bases; junction bases outside the gene matches: 7. Per the germline V gene, CDR1 is SEHNR and CDR2 is FQNEAQ (reference sequence). The CDR3 loop spans 18 amino acids. CDR3 in amino acids: CASSLARGGRIAKNIQYF. The CDR3 DNA reads TGTGCCAGCAGCTTAGCCCGGGGGGGCCGGATAGCCAAAAACATTCAGTACTTC.